This T cell receptor beta chain is from a study of CD8 T cells in ankylosing spondylitis. Each CDR3 protein gets one entry after TCRdb re-called the 5' RACE reads with MiXCR. The sample records roughly 180,000 distinct CDR3 sequences, over 10% being singletons. Study results and caveats: About 8 highly homologous variants made up a TCR beta motif that seemed to typify ankylosing spondylitis blood. A number of the motif variants had already been described in reactive arthritis synovial fluid and blood.

A note on this clonotype: Its cognate antigen is unknown.

The TCR was taken from a male donor with ankylosing spondylitis or in good health (not recorded which). The specimen sequenced was blood, either unsorted or a sorted T cell fraction (not recorded which).

Written as DNA, the CDR3 is TGTGCCAGCAGTTACGGAGGGGGGGAATATGGCTACACCTTC. Its protein is CASSYGGGEYGYTF. The gene calls are TRBV6-5 and TRBJ1-2, with D maybe TRBD1 (6 bases). The CDR3 sequence is 14 residues long. The ends were cut back, 2 bases at V and 5 bases at J, with 12 bases in the middle. Germline V gives CDR1 MNHEY, CDR2 SVGAGI.